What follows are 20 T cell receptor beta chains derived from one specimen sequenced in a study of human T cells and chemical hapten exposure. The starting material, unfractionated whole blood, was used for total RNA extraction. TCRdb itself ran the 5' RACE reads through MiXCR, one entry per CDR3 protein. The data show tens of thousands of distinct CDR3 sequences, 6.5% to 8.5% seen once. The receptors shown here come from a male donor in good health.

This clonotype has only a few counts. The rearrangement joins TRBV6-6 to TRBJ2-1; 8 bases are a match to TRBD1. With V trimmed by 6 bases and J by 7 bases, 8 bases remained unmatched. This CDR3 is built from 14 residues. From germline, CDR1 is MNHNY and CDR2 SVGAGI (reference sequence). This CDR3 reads CASRPWTGNNEQFF. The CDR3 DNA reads TGTGCCAGCAGACCCTGGACAGGGAATAATGAGCAGTTCTTC.

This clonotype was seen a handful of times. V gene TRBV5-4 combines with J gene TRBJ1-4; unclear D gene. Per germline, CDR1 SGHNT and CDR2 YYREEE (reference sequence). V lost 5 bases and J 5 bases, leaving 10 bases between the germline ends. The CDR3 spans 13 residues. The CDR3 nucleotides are TGTGCCAGCAGGGCAGCAAGAAATGAAAAACTGTTTTTT. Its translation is CASRAARNEKLFF.

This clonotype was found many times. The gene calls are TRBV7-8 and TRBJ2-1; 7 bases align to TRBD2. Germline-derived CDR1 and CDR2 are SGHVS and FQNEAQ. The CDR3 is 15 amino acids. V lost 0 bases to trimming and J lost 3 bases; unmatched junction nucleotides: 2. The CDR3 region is CASSLAGDYYNEQFF. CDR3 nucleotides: TGTGCCAGCAGCTTAGCCGGGGACTACTACAATGAGCAGTTCTTC.

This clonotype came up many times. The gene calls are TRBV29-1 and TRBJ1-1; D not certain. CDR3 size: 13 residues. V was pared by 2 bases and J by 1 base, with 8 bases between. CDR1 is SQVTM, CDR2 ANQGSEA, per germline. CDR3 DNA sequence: TGCAGCGTTGAAAAGCTTTCGAACACTGAAGCTTTCTTT. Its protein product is CSVEKLSNTEAFF.

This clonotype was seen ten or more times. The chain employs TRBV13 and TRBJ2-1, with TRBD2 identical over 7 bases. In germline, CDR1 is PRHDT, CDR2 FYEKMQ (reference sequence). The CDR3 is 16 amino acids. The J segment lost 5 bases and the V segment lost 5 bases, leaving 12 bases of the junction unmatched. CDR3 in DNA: TGTGCCAGCAGCCCTCAGATGTCTAGCGGAGACAATGAGCAGTTCTTC. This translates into CASSPQMSSGDNEQFF.

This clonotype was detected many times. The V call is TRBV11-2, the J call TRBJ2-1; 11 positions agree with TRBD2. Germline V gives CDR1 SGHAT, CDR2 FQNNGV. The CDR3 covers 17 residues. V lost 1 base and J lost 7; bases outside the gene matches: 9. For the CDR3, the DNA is TGTGCCAGCAGCTTAGCTTCCCCGGGACTAGCGGTGAATGAGCAGTTCTTC. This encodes CASSLASPGLAVNEQFF.

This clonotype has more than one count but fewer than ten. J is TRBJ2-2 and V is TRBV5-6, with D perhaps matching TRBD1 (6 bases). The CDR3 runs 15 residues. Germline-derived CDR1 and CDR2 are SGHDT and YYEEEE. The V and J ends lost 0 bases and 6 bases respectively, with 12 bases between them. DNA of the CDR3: TGTGCCAGCAGCTTGGAGGGGGACGGGGCCGGGGAGCTGTTTTTT. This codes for CASSLEGDGAGELFF.

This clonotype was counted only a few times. The CDR3 is CASRGQGAFGAYEQYF. The DNA of the CDR3 is TGTGCCAGCAGGGGACAGGGTGCTTTTGGCGCTTACGAGCAGTACTTC. The chain links TRBV11-2 to TRBJ2-7, with 9 bases matching TRBD1. Germline loops: CDR1 SGHAT, CDR2 FQNNGV. The J segment lost 4 bases and the V segment lost 6 bases, leaving 13 bases of the junction unmatched. There are 16 residues in the CDR3.

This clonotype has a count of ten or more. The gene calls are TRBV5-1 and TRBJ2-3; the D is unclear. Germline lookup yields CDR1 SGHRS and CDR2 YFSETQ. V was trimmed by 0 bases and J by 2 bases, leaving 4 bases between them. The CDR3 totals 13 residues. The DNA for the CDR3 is TGCGCCAGCAGCTTGGGGACCACAGATACGCAGTATTTT. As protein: CASSLGTTDTQYF.

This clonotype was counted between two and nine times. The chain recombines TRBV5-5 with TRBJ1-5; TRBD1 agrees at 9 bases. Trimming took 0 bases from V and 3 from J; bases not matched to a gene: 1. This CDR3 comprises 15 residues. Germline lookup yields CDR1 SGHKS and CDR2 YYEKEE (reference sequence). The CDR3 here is CASSLGDRDNQPQHF. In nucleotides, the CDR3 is TGTGCCAGCAGCTTGGGGGACAGGGACAATCAGCCCCAGCATTTT.

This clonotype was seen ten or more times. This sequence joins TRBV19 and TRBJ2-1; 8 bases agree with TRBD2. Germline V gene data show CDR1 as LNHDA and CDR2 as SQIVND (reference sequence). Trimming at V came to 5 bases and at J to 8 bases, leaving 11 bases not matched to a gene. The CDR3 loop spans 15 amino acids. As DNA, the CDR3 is TGTGCCAGTAGTGGCCCAGCGGGAGTTTTCGATGAGCAGTTCTTC. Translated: CASSGPAGVFDEQFF.

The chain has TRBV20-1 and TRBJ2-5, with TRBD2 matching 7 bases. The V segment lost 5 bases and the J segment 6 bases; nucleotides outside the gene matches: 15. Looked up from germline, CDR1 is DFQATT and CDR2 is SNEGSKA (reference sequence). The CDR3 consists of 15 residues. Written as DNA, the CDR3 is TGCAGTGCTGCGTTAAGCGGGAACAGTTTCAAGACCCAGTACTTC. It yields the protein CSAALSGNSFKTQYF.

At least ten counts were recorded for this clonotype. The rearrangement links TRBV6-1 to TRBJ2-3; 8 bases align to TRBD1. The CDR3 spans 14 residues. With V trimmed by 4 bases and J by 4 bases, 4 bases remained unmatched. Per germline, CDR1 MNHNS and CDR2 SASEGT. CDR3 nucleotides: TGTGCCAGCAGTGGGGCAGGGGGCCCAGATACGCAGTATTTT. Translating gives CASSGAGGPDTQYF.

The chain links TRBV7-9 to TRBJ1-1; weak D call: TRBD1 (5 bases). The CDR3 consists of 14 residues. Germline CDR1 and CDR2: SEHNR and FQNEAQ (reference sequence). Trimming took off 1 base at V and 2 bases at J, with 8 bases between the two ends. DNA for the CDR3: TGTGCCAGCAGCTTAGTGCAGGGCAACACTGAAGCTTTCTTT. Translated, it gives CASSLVQGNTEAFF.

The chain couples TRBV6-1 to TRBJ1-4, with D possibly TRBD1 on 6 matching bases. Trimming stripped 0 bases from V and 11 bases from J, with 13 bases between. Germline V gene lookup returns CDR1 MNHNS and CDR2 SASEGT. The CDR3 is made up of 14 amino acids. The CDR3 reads CASSEAGGRMKLFF. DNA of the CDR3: TGTGCCAGCAGTGAAGCAGGGGGGCGCATGAAACTGTTTTTT.

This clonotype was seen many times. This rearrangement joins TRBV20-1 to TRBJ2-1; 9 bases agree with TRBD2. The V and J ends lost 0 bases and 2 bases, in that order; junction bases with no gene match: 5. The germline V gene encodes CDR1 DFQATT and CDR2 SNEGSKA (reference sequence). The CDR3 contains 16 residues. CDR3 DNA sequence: TGCAGTGCTAGAGATTGGGGCGGGGGGGCCTACAATGAGCAGTTCTTC. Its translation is CSARDWGGGAYNEQFF.

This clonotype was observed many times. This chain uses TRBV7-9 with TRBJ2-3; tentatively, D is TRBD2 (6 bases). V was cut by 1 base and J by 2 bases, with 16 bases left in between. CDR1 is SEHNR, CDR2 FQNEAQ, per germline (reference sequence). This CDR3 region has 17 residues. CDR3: CASSLGTGELTTDTQYF. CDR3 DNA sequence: TGTGCCAGCAGCTTAGGAACGGGGGAGCTCACCACAGATACGCAGTATTTT.

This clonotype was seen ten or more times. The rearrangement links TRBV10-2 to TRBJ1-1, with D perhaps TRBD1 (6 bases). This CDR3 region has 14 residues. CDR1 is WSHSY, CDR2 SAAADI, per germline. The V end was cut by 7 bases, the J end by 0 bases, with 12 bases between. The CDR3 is CASMRQAMNTEAFF. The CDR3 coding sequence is TGCGCCAGCATGAGACAGGCCATGAACACTGAAGCTTTCTTT.

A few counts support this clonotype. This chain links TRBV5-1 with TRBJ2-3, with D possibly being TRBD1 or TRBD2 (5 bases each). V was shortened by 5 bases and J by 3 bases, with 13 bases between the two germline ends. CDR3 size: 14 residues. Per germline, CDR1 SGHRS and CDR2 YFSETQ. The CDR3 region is CASSTGTETDTQYF. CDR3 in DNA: TGCGCCAGCAGTACCGGGACGGAGACAGATACGCAGTATTTT.

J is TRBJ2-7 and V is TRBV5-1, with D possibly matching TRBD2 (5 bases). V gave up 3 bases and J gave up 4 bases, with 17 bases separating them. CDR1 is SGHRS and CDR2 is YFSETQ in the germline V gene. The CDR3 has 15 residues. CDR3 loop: CASSSESGVPYEQYF. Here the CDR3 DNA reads TGCGCCAGCAGCTCTGAGTCCGGGGTTCCTTACGAGCAGTACTTC.